The sequence of this TCR beta chain was determined in a study of PD-1 blockade in classical Hodgkin lymphoma. Each patient experienced a relapse that followed autologous stem cell transplantation, and brentuximab vedotin exposure varied. Germline-derived CDR1 and CDR2 are MNHEY and SVGAGI. The CDR3 runs to 15 residues. The J segment lost 7 bases and the V segment lost 6 bases, leaving 9 bases of the junction unmatched. Sequenced by immunoSEQ multiplex PCR; TCRdb stores in-frame clones only, minus some. The data contain 90,000 to 120,000 clones, approximately 90% of them singletons. Specimen: peripheral blood mononuclear cells (PBMCs), collected before the second cycle of nivolumab. This TCR derives from a human donor with classical Hodgkin lymphoma. The chain uses TRBV6-5 and TRBJ1-2, with 12 bases fitting TRBD1. The CDR3 bases are TGTGCCAGCAGCCAGCAGGGACAGGGGGCATTTGGCTACACCTTC. Translation: CASSQQGQGAFGYTF.